This T cell receptor beta chain derives from a study of blood T cell repertoires in COVID-19. Germline CDR1 and CDR2: MNHEY and SMNVEV (reference sequence). CDR3 length equals 16 residues. V was clipped by 2 bases and J by 0 bases, with 8 bases between them. The data were produced by immunoSEQ multiplex PCR, yet TCRdb's version contains in-frame clones alone and is incomplete. Of a few hundred thousand clones in the sample, more than 70% were seen once. The TCR comes from a woman in her 50s who had recovered from COVID-19. Sequenced material: peripheral blood. The gene calls are TRBV27 and TRBJ1-6; D is unclear. CDR3 residues: CASSLGYSSYNSPLHF. CDR3 coding DNA: TGTGCCAGCAGTTTAGGGTACAGCTCCTATAATTCACCCCTCCACTTT.